One sample yielded the 9 T cell receptor beta chains listed below, sequenced in a study of OX40 agonist ivuxolimab in advanced cancers. Sequenced by immunoSEQ multiplex PCR; TCRdb stores in-frame clones only, minus some. The sample lists around 49,000 clones; more than 75% were seen once. The sequencing used CD4+ or CD8+ T cells sorted from blood, collected in a trial of the OX40 agonist ivuxolimab. Receptor source: an adult with an advanced solid tumor such as melanoma, head and neck, liver or kidney cancer.

The V call is TRBV10-3, the J call TRBJ2-2; 8 nucleotides match TRBD1. This CDR3 contains 17 residues. Trimming removed 5 bases from V and 2 bases from J; junction bases left unmatched: 10. The germline gives CDR1 ENHRY, CDR2 SYGVKD. This chain's CDR3 is CAISISKQGANTGELFF. In nucleotides, the CDR3 is TGTGCCATCAGTATATCAAAGCAGGGGGCCAACACCGGGGAGCTGTTTTTT.

The rearrangement uses TRBV7-9 and TRBJ1-5; D unresolved. CDR3 length equals 15 residues. Germline V CDR1 and CDR2: SEHNR, FQNEAQ (reference sequence). V gave up 1 base and J gave up 4 bases, with 11 bases separating them. CDR3: CASSLDLGGNQPQHF. In DNA, the CDR3 is TGTGCCAGCAGCTTAGATTTGGGCGGAAATCAGCCCCAGCATTTT.

The chain combines TRBV27 with TRBJ2-1, with TRBD1 matching over 8 bases. The length of the CDR3 is 15 residues. Germline V gene data show CDR1 as MNHEY and CDR2 as SMNVEV (reference sequence). The junction had 5 bases not matched to a gene; V was cut back by 3 bases and J by 4 bases. CDR3 loop: CASSLTGEDYNEQFF. The CDR3 nucleotides read TGTGCCAGCAGTTTGACAGGGGAAGATTACAATGAGCAGTTCTTC.

The gene calls are TRBV5-6 and TRBJ2-5, with TRBD1 matching over 9 bases. The germline CDR1 and CDR2 sequences are SGHDT and YYEEEE. The junction had 8 bases not matched to a gene; V was cut back by 7 bases and J by 4 bases. The CDR3 has 14 amino acids. The CDR3 DNA is TGTGCCAGCTTTGACAGGGGGTTTCTAGAGACCCAGTACTTC. Protein product: CASFDRGFLETQYF.

The chain has TRBV5-4 and TRBJ2-1, with D hard to call. V shed 4 bases and J shed 8 bases, with 19 bases lying between them. The CDR3 runs 15 residues. CDR1 is SGHNT, CDR2 YYREEE, per germline (reference sequence). In DNA form, the CDR3 reads TGTGCCAGCAGCCCTAGGTTAACCCGGGCGGATGAGCAGTTCTTC. Translated, it gives CASSPRLTRADEQFF.

CDR3: CASSYGGHRFYEQYF. As DNA, the CDR3 is TGTGCCAGCAGTTACGGAGGGCATCGGTTCTACGAGCAGTACTTC. V and J are TRBV6-5 and TRBJ2-7, with D possibly being TRBD2 (6 bases). The V end lost 2 bases, the J end lost 3 bases, and 14 bases lay between the germline ends. The CDR3 extends over 15 amino acids. Germline CDR1 is MNHEY and CDR2 is SVGAGI.

The J gene is TRBJ2-6, the V gene TRBV30; no firm D call. The CDR3 extends over 16 amino acids. V lost 0 bases, J lost 0 bases, and 9 bases lay in between. Germline-derived CDR1 and CDR2 are GTSNPN and SVGIG (reference sequence). As DNA, the CDR3 is TGTGCCTGGAGTGTACTTAGGGTCTCTGGGGCCAACGTCCTGACTTTC. It encodes CAWSVLRVSGANVLTF.

The V gene is TRBV19, the J gene TRBJ2-4; D may match TRBD1 or TRBD2 (5 bases each). The CDR3 has 15 amino acids. The V end lost 8 bases, the J end lost 1 base, and 15 bases lay between the germline ends. The germline V gene encodes CDR1 LNHDA and CDR2 SQIVND (reference sequence). In DNA form, the CDR3 reads TGTGCCAGTGGGACCGGGTTGAGGGCCAAAAACATTCAGTACTTC. This codes for CASGTGLRAKNIQYF.

The chain is built from TRBV7-9 and TRBJ1-2; 8 bases are a match to TRBD1. CDR1 is SEHNR and CDR2 is FQNEAQ in the germline V gene (reference sequence). This CDR3 region has 16 residues. The trim removed 2 bases at V and 6 bases at J, leaving 11 bases unmatched. CDR3 in DNA: TGTGCCAGCAGCTTATCTCAGGGGGCGCTCTGGGATGGCTACACCTTC. Translated: CASSLSQGALWDGYTF.